This TCR beta chain was retrieved from a study of T cell responses to AZD1222 COVID-19 vaccine (TCRdb year 2021). Background on the whole study: AZD1222 recipients whose second dose came at about 4 weeks and those whose second dose came at about 12 weeks were combined into one group, since spike-specific TCR depth and breadth did not differ between the two schedules. Enrollment into the trials was organized by age into subgroups of 18-55, 56-69 and 70-plus years, and those subgroups contained about 150, 27 and 61 TCR-sequenced participants, respectively. A total of 230 or so trial participants underwent TCR sequencing, of whom some 210 received two doses of AZD1222 and approximately 25 received two doses of the MenACWY control vaccine.

This clone has a handful of counts. Its antigen specificity is not known. Base qualities were left out, and no much larger clone turns up one base away. Sequences MNHEY (CDR1) and SVGEGT (CDR2) are obtained from the germline V gene. Clipping removes 4 bases from V and 6 bases from J, with 10 as the unmatched junction base count. From its cysteine to its phenylalanine, the CDR3 spans 15 amino acids. Just the 45-base CDR3 DNA is kept, in frame starting at base 1. The paper as a whole reports these results and caveats: The 56-69-year group was small, and its depth increase did not reach significance, likely because of low power. Participants were mostly white British and included more females than males, and it was suggested by the authors that clonal diversity may have been underestimated. Spike-specific TCR breadth and depth rose significantly after two AZD1222 doses compared with day 0 and with MenACWY recipients. Vaccine-associated CD4 TCRs spanned the whole spike protein, with dominant responses in regions 160-218 and 743-854. Conclusions about previously exposed vaccinees were limited because only six AZD1222 recipients were SARS-CoV-2 seropositive at baseline. Because no day 14 peak-response samples were available, repertoires were characterized only after the peak T cell response. Reportedly, almost half of the unique spike-specific TCRs recognized epitopes lying outside the regions that are mutated in the B.1.351 and B.1.1.7 variants.

The CDR3 regions of human TCRbeta chains were analyzed by immunosequencing. The study's processing was this. Repertoire TCRs were matched against a reference library of SARS-CoV-2-specific TCRs generated with the MIRA antigen-specificity platform. Breadth meant the fraction of unique TCRs that were SARS-CoV-2-associated, whereas depth meant the fraction of total T cells that were SARS-CoV-2-associated. Each spike-specific TCR was assigned to its reactive spike region and to a CD4 or CD8 class using the MIRA data. Log10-transformed breadth and depth values were compared by one-way ANOVA with Sidak's multiple comparisons tests. The clones in this table, taken by TCRdb from immuneACCESS, are in-frame only. Not every clone is retained; where verified, under half of the shortfall comes from an unresolved V gene, and the cause of the rest is unknown. Clone size and V and J calls were adopted from that table, with D and trimming inferred from the DNA. This sample comprises approximately 140,000 clones, roughly 90% of them detected only once. The ten largest account for under 3.5% of the sample.

Interpreted using the paper, the time point label stands for: baseline before first vaccination. Vaccinee samples were obtained from the UK trials COV001 and COV002, which included a single-blind randomized controlled phase 2/3 trial of AZD1222 (ChAdOx1 nCoV-19) in healthy adults. For TCRbeta chain sequencing, PBMC samples from trial participants were taken at day 0 and at day 28 after the second dose. The starting material was peripheral blood, obtained on day 0 of AZD1222 vaccination. The rearrangement combines TRBV6-2 or TRBV6-3 with TRBJ2-3; 7 central nucleotides agree with TRBD2. This clonotype was obtained from an adult in good health. The DNA sequence follows: TGTGCCAGCAGTTCTGGAGCTAGCGGCAGTGATACGCAGTATTTT. Translated, it reads CASSSGASGSDTQYF.